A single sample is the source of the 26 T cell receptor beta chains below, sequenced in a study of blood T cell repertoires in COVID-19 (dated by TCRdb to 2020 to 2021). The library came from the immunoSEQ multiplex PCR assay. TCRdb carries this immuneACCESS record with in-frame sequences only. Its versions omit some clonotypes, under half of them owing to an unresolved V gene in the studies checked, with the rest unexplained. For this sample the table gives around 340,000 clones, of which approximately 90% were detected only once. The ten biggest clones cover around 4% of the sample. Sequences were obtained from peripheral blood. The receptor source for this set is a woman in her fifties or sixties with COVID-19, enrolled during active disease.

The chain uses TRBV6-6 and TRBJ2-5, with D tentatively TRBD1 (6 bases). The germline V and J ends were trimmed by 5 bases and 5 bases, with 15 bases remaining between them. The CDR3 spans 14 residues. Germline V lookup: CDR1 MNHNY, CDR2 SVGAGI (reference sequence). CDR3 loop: CASSPPTGRETQYF. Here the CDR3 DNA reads TGTGCCAGCAGTCCCCCGACAGGACGGGAGACCCAGTACTTC.

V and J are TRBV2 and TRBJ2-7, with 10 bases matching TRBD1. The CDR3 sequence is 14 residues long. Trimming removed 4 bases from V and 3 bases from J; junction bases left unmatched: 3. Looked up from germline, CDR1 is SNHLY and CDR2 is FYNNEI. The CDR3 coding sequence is TGTGCCAGCAGTGGGGACAGGGGAGGCTACGAGCAGTACTTC. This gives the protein CASSGDRGGYEQYF.

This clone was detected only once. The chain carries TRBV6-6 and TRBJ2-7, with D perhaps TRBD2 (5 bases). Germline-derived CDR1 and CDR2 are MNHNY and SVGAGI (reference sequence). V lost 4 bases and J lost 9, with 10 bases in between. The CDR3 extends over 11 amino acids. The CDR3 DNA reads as TGTGCCAGCAGTTCCGGGATCGGGCAGTACTTC. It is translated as CASSSGIGQYF.

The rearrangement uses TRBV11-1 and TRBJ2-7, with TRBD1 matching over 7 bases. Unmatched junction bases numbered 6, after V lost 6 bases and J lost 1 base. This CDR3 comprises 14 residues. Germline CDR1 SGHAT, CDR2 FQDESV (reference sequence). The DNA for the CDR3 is TGTGCCAGCAGACCGGACAGGAGGTCCTACGAGCAGTACTTC. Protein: CASRPDRRSYEQYF.

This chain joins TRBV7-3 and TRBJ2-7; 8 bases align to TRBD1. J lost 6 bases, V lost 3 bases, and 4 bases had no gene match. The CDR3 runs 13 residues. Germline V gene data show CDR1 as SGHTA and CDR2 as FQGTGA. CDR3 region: CASSFGQGREQYF. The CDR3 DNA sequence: TGTGCCAGCAGCTTTGGACAGGGCCGCGAGCAGTACTTC.

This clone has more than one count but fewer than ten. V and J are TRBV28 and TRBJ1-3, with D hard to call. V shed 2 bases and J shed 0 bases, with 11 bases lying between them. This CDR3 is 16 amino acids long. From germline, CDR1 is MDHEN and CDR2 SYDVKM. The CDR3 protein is CASSLPGLSSGNTIYF. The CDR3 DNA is TGTGCCAGCAGTTTACCAGGCCTGAGCTCTGGAAACACCATATATTTT.

The CDR3 coding sequence is TGTGCCAGCAGTGAAGGGTTAAGGGGCCGGGGCAATCAGCCCCAGCATTTT. Translation: CASSEGLRGRGNQPQHF. The chain combines TRBV6-1 with TRBJ1-5, with TRBD1 as a possible D gene (5 bases). CDR1 and CDR2 (germline): MNHNS, SASEGT. This CDR3 contains 17 residues. V lost 1 base and J 2 bases, leaving 15 bases between the germline ends.

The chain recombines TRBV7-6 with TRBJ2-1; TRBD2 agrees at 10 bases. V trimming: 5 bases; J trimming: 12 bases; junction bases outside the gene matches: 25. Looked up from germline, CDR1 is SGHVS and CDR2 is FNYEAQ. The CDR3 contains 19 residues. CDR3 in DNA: TGTGCCAGCAGCCTAGGAGGTGGACTAGCGGCGATCGGGGGGGGGCGGCAGTTCTTC. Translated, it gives CASSLGGGLAAIGGGRQFF.

The CDR3 sequence: CASSWTGRESYTF. The CDR3 DNA follows: TGTGCCAGCAGCTGGACAGGGAGAGAGAGCTACACCTTC. V and J are TRBV11-2 and TRBJ1-2; TRBD1 matches at 8 bases. Germline V lookup: CDR1 SGHAT, CDR2 FQNNGV. The V gene end was trimmed by 4 bases and the J gene end by 9 bases; junction bases not matched to a gene: 7. This CDR3 contains 13 residues.

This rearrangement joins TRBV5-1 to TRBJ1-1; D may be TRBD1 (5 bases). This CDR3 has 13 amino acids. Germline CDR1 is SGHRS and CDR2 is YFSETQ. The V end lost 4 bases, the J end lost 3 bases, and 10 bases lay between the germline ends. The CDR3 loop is CASSRQGDTEAFF. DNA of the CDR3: TGCGCCAGCAGCAGGCAGGGTGACACTGAAGCTTTCTTT.

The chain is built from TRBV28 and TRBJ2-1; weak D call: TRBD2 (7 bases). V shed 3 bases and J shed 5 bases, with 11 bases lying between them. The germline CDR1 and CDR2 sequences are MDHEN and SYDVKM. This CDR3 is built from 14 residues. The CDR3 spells CASSLRGGDNEQFF. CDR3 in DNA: TGTGCCAGCAGTTTGAGGGGGGGCGACAATGAGCAGTTCTTC.

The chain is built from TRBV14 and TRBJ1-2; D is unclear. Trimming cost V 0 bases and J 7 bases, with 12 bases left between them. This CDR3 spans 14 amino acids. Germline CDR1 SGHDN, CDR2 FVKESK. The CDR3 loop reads CASSQDPGLGGYTF. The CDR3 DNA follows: TGTGCCAGCAGCCAAGACCCGGGGTTGGGTGGCTACACCTTC.

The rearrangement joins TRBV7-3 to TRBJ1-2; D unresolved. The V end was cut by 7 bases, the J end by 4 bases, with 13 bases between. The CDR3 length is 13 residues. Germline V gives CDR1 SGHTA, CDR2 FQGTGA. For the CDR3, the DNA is TGTGCCAGCATCGTATCGGGGTTCTATGGCTACACCTTC. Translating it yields CASIVSGFYGYTF.

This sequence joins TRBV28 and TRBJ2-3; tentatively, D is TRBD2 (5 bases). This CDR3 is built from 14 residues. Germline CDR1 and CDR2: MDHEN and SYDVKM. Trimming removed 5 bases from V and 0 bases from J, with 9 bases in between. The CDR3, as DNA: TGTGCCAGCAGTAGCGGATCTAGCACAGATACGCAGTATTTT. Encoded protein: CASSSGSSTDTQYF.

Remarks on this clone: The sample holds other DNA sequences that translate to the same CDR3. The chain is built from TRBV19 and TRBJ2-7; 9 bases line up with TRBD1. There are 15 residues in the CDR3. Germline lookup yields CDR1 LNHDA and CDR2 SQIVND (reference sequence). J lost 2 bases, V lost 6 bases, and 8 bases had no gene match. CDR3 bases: TGTGCCAGTAGCATACCGGGACAGGGAACCTACGAGCAGTACTTC. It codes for CASSIPGQGTYEQYF.

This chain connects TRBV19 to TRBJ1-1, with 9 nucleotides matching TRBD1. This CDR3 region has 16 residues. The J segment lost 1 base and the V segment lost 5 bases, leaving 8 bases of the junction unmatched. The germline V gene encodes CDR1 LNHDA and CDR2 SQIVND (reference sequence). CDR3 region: CASSLGQGRENTEAFF. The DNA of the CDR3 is TGTGCCAGTAGTTTGGGACAGGGACGGGAGAACACTGAAGCTTTCTTT.

CDR3 in DNA: TGCGCCAGCAGTTTAGCGGCCGGGACAGGCCTCTATGGCTACACCTTC. Amino acid sequence: CASSLAAGTGLYGYTF. The chain is built from TRBV5-1 and TRBJ1-2; TRBD1 matches at 8 bases. CDR1 and CDR2 (germline): SGHRS, YFSETQ. V was clipped by 5 bases and J by 4 bases; unmatched bases: 13. The CDR3 sequence is 16 residues long.

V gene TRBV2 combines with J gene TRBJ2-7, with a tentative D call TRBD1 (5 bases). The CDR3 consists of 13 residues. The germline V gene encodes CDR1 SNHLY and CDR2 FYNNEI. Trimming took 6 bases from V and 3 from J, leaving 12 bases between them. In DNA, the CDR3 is TGTGCCAGCAGGGGCAGGGCGGACTACGAGCAGTACTTC. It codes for CASRGRADYEQYF.

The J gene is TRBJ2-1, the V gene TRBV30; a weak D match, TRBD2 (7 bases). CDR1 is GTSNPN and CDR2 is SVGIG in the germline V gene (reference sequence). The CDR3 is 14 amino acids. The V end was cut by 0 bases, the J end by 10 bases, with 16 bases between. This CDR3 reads CAWSVNRGAGEQFF. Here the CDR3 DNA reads TGTGCCTGGAGTGTTAACCGGGGGGCAGGCGAGCAGTTCTTC.

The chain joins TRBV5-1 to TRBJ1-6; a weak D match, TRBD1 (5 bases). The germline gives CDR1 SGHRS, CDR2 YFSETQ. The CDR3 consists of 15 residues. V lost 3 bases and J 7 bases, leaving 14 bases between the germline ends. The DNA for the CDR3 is TGCGCCAGCAGCTCATATACCACAGGAAATTCACCCCTCCACTTT. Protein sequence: CASSSYTTGNSPLHF.

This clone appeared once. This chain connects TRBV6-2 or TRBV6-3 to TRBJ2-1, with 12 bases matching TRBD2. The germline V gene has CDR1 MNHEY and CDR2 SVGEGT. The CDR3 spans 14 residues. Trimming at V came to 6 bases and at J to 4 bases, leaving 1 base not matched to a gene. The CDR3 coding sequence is TGTGCCAGCAGCCTAGCGGGGGGGTACAATGAGCAGTTCTTC. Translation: CASSLAGGYNEQFF.

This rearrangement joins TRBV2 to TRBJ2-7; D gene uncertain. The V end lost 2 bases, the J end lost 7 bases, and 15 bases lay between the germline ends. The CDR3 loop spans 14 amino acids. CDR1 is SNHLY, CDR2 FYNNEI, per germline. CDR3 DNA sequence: TGTGCCAGCAGTGAATCGGTGGTTTCGAGTGAGCAGTACTTC. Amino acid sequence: CASSESVVSSEQYF.

The CDR3 nucleotides read TGTGCCAGCAGCCAATTCGGGGGGGGGCCTCAAGAGACCCAGTACTTC. This sequence encodes CASSQFGGGPQETQYF. The gene calls are TRBV3-1 (or the pseudogene TRBV3-2) and TRBJ2-5, with TRBD2 identical over 8 bases. The CDR3 totals 16 residues. J lost 2 bases, V lost 2 bases, and 7 bases had no gene match. CDR1 is LGHDT and CDR2 is YNNKEL in the germline V gene (reference sequence).

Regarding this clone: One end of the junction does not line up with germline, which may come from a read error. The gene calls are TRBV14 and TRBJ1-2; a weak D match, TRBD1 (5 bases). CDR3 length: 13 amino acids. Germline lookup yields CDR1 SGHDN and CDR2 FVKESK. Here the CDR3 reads CASNQGASYGYTF. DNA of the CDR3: TGTGCCAGCAACCAAGGGGCGTCTTATGGCTACACCTTC.

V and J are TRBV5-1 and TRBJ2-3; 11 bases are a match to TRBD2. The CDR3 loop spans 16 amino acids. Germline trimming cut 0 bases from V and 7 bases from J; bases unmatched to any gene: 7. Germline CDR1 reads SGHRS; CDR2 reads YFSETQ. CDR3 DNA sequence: TGCGCCAGCAGCTTGGAGCTAGCGGGGGGTGTGAATACGCAGTATTTT. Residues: CASSLELAGGVNTQYF.

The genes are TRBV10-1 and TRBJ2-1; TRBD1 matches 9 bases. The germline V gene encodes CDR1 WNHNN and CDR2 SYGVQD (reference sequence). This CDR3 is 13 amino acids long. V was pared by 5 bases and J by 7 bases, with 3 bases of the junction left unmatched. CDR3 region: CASSWDRVNEQFF. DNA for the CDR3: TGCGCCAGCAGTTGGGACAGGGTAAATGAGCAGTTCTTC.